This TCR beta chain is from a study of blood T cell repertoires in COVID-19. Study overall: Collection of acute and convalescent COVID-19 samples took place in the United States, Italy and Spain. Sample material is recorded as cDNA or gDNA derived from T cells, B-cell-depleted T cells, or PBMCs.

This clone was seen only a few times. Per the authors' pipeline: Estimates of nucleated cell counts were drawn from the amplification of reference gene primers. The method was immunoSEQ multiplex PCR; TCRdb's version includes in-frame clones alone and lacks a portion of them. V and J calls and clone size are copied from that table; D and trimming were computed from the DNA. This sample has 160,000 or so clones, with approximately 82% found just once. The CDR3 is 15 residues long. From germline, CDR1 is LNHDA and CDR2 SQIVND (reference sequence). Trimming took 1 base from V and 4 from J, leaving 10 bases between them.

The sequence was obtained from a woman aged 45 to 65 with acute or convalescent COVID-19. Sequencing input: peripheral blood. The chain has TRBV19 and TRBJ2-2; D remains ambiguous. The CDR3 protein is CASSIVGFLTGELFF. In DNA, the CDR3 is TGTGCCAGTAGTATAGTCGGTTTTCTCACCGGGGAGCTGTTTTTT.